The next 32 T cell receptor beta chains were all read from a single sample in a study of metastatic and nonmetastatic thyroid tumors. Not a single patient had been given any form of treatment at any point before undergoing thyroid surgery. TCRdb called clones again from the PCR reads with MiXCR. The sample carries 13,000 to 15,000 clones, roughly 29% recorded once. Sequencing was performed on blood. The receptors were sampled from a female donor with papillary thyroid cancer or a benign thyroid nodule (not recorded which). Some clones in this sample may be carry-over from other donors' samples.

By share, this clone ranks as medium-sized. The V call is TRBV10-1, the J call TRBJ2-1; 11 nucleotides match TRBD2. V lost 6 bases to trimming and J lost 4 bases; unmatched junction nucleotides: 5. CDR3 length equals 15 residues. Looked up from germline, CDR1 is WNHNN and CDR2 is SYGVQD (reference sequence). DNA for the CDR3: TGCGCCAGCAGCCAGGGACTAGCGGATTACAATGAGCAGTTCTTC. It is translated as CASSQGLADYNEQFF.

CDR3 loop: CASSSTQAYGYTF. CDR3 bases: TGTGCCAGCAGCTCGACCCAGGCCTATGGCTACACCTTC. The rearrangement uses TRBV5-4 and TRBJ1-2; D is ambiguous. Looked up from germline, CDR1 is SGHNT and CDR2 is YYREEE (reference sequence). V lost 3 bases and J 4 bases, leaving 10 bases between the germline ends. CDR3 length equals 13 residues.

The chain uses TRBV5-1 and TRBJ1-5; no definite D call. V lost 1 base and J lost 4, with 6 bases in between. Germline V CDR1 and CDR2: SGHRS, YFSETQ. The CDR3 consists of 13 residues. This CDR3 reads CASSLSRNQPQHF. The CDR3 DNA reads as TGCGCCAGCAGCTTGAGCAGGAATCAGCCCCAGCATTTT. Together with reference TRBV5-1 and TRBJ1-5, the CDR3 gives the full variable domain: KAGVTQTPRYLIKTRGQQVTLSCSPISGHRSVSWYQQTPGQGLQFLFEYFSETQRNKGNFPGRFSGRQFSNSRSEMNVSTLELGDSALYLCASSLSRNQPQHFGDGTRLSIL.

This clone was counted a few times. The V and J genes are TRBV6-5 and TRBJ1-2; D remains ambiguous. Trimming stripped 6 bases from V and 4 bases from J, with 15 bases between. Germline CDR1 MNHEY, CDR2 SVGAGI. The length of the CDR3 is 14 residues. CDR3 DNA: TGTGCCAGCAGCTCTCGGACGGGAGGCTATGGCTACACCTTC. The encoded protein is CASSSRTGGYGYTF.

This clone was counted ten times or more. This chain joins TRBV15 and TRBJ2-7; 14 bases line up with TRBD2. Losses at the gene ends were 1 base for V and 5 bases for J; bases not matched to a gene: 4. The CDR3 extends over 16 amino acids. CDR1 LNHNV and CDR2 YYDKDF come from the germline V gene (reference sequence). This CDR3 is CATSRGVGLAGDEQYF. Written as DNA, the CDR3 is TGTGCCACCAGCAGAGGGGTGGGACTAGCGGGAGACGAGCAGTACTTC.

This clone appeared many times. The chain combines TRBV25-1 with TRBJ1-1; maybe TRBD1 (5 bases). V lost 9 bases, J lost 4 bases, and 15 bases lay in between. The length of the CDR3 is 13 residues. Germline CDR1 MGHDK, CDR2 SYGVNS. CDR3 coding DNA: TGTGCCAGGGATAACAGGAGAAGCACTGAAGCTTTCTTT. Protein: CARDNRRSTEAFF.

By sample share, this clone is medium-sized. V usage is TRBV12-3 or TRBV12-4 and J usage is TRBJ2-1; 7 nucleotides agree with TRBD2. The CDR3 is made up of 15 amino acids. The junction had 13 bases not matched to a gene; V was cut back by 10 bases and J by 4 bases. The CDR3 bases are TGTGCCACCTGCCGGTCCGGGACTAAATACAATGAGCAGTTCTTC. It yields the protein CATCRSGTKYNEQFF.

The chain employs TRBV20-1 and TRBJ2-3; D call uncertain. The CDR3 loop spans 14 amino acids. The germline gives CDR1 DFQATT, CDR2 SNEGSKA (reference sequence). V was cut by 6 bases and J by 4 bases, with 17 bases left in between. As DNA, the CDR3 is TGCAGTGCACCCCTATTAGGAGTGTCAGATACGCAGTATTTT. Its protein is CSAPLLGVSDTQYF.

This clone is medium-sized. The V gene is TRBV24-1, the J gene TRBJ2-1; maybe TRBD1 (6 bases). CDR3 length: 15 residues. Germline V gene data show CDR1 as KGHDR and CDR2 as SFDVKD. Trimming cost V 2 bases and J 7 bases, with 14 bases left between them. The CDR3 coding sequence is TGTGCCACCAGTGATTGGACAGAGAACGGGAATGAGCAGTTCTTC. Protein sequence: CATSDWTENGNEQFF.

As for this clone: Germline is not matched at one junction end, which may reflect a read error. This chain uses TRBV30 with TRBJ2-2, with D maybe TRBD2 (5 bases). This CDR3 region has 14 residues. Germline V gene lookup returns CDR1 GTSNPN and CDR2 SVGIG (reference sequence). The CDR3 loop reads CAGSHGTNTGELFF. The CDR3 DNA follows: TGTGCCGGGAGTCACGGAACGAACACCGGGGAGCTGTTTTTT.

This clone was recorded a few times. The J gene is TRBJ2-7, the V gene TRBV2; D unclear. This CDR3 region has 12 residues. Between the trimmed V and J ends, which lost 4 bases and 8 bases, there was a span of 12 bases. The germline CDR1 and CDR2 sequences are SNHLY and FYNNEI. The CDR3: CASSALPNQQYF. CDR3 nucleotides: TGTGCCAGCAGTGCTCTTCCGAATCAGCAGTACTTC.

This clone appeared a few times. The chain links TRBV10-3 to TRBJ2-7; 8 nucleotides agree with TRBD2. The V segment lost 4 bases and the J segment 5 bases; nucleotides outside the gene matches: 7. Looked up from germline, CDR1 is ENHRY and CDR2 is SYGVKD. CDR3 length: 14 amino acids. Here the CDR3 reads CAISGSSGSDEQYF. CDR3 DNA sequence: TGTGCCATCAGTGGCTCCAGCGGGAGCGACGAGCAGTACTTC.

This clone is medium-sized. The rearrangement uses TRBV7-2 and TRBJ1-2, with D hard to call. V gave up 1 base and J gave up 4 bases, with 7 bases separating them. Germline V gene sequence: CDR1 SGHTA, CDR2 FQGNSA. The CDR3 consists of 13 residues. The CDR3 bases are TGTGCCAGCAGCTTAGGGAGGTCCTATGGCTACACCTTC. Protein: CASSLGRSYGYTF.

This clone was seen repeatedly, ten times or more. V gene TRBV5-5 combines with J gene TRBJ2-7; 9 positions match TRBD1. The J segment lost 1 base and the V segment lost 4 bases, leaving 6 bases of the junction unmatched. This CDR3 comprises 15 residues. Germline V gene sequence: CDR1 SGHKS, CDR2 YYEKEE (reference sequence). CDR3 region: CASSTPGQGSYEQYF. The CDR3 bases are TGTGCCAGCAGCACACCGGGACAGGGATCCTACGAGCAGTACTTC.

The gene calls are TRBV19 and TRBJ2-7; D remains unclear. Germline CDR1 is LNHDA and CDR2 is SQIVND (reference sequence). The CDR3 is made up of 15 amino acids. CDR3 in DNA: TGTGCAGCTAGGCCCACAAGCCAGTCTTTGCGCGAGCAGTACTTC. This translates into CAARPTSQSLREQYF.

By its share, this clone is medium-sized. The genes are TRBV27 and TRBJ2-7; D might be TRBD2 (6 bases). Germline V gene data show CDR1 as MNHEY and CDR2 as SMNVEV (reference sequence). V was trimmed by 6 bases and J by 2 bases, leaving 20 bases between them. The CDR3 covers 16 residues. CDR3: CASRMRRGTQTYEQYF. CDR3 bases: TGTGCCAGCAGGATGAGGCGCGGGACGCAAACCTACGAGCAGTACTTC.

Remarks on this clone: A junction boundary mismatches the germline segment, possibly from a read error. The V and J genes are TRBV18 and TRBJ1-1; D might be TRBD1 (6 bases). The CDR3 is 17 residues long. Germline CDR1 reads KGHSH; CDR2 reads LQKENI. CDR3 in amino acids: CARSRGPGAEGNSEAFF. The CDR3 DNA is TGTGCCAGATCACGGGGCCCGGGGGCCGAGGGTAACTCTGAAGCTTTCTTT.

This chain joins TRBV25-1 and TRBJ2-2; D is ambiguous. CDR1 is MGHDK, CDR2 SYGVNS, per germline. The CDR3 is 14 residues long. V was pared by 4 bases and J by 8 bases, with 14 bases between. The CDR3 DNA reads as TGTGCCAGCAGTGGCGGTACGTTAGTTGGGGAGCTGTTTTTT. This codes for CASSGGTLVGELFF.

V gene TRBV20-1 combines with J gene TRBJ2-7, with unresolved D. The germline CDR1 and CDR2 sequences are DFQATT and SNEGSKA (reference sequence). CDR3 size: 14 residues. With 4 bases removed from V and 5 bases from J, the gap between germline ends came to 18 bases. The DNA of the CDR3 is TGCAGTGCTACCCCCCTTAATCGCACCCACGAGCAGTACTTC. Its protein is CSATPLNRTHEQYF.

The chain links TRBV20-1 to TRBJ1-4, with TRBD1 matching 7 bases. The junction had 8 bases not matched to a gene; V was cut back by 0 bases and J by 7 bases. The CDR3 consists of 15 residues. Germline V gene data show CDR1 as DFQATT and CDR2 as SNEGSKA (reference sequence). CDR3: CSARDQIGGGEKLFF. As DNA, the CDR3 is TGCAGTGCTAGAGATCAAATAGGGGGCGGTGAAAAACTGTTTTTT.

This clone showed up just once. The chain is built from TRBV4-2 and TRBJ2-2; D uncertain. Trimming stripped 0 bases from V and 6 bases from J, with 8 bases between. CDR1 and CDR2 from the germline V gene are LGHNA and YNFKEQ. The CDR3 runs 14 residues. The CDR3 loop reads CASSQDWQAGELFF. In nucleotides, the CDR3 is TGTGCCAGCAGCCAAGATTGGCAAGCCGGGGAGCTGTTTTTT.

This clone was detected many times. Written as DNA, the CDR3 is TGTGCCTGGAGTGTGGTCCCGGGGAATTCACCCCTCCACTTT. Translating gives CAWSVVPGNSPLHF. The chain couples TRBV30 to TRBJ1-6; D gene ambiguous. CDR3 length equals 14 residues. Between the trimmed V and J ends, which lost 0 bases and 7 bases, there was a span of 10 bases. CDR1 GTSNPN and CDR2 SVGIG come from the germline V gene (reference sequence).

The CDR3 DNA reads TGTGCCAGCAGCACAAAACAGGGGGCGAACTATGGCTACACCTTC. Residues: CASSTKQGANYGYTF. This sequence joins TRBV7-2 and TRBJ1-2, with 9 nucleotides matching TRBD1. Germline trimming cut 5 bases from V and 2 bases from J; bases unmatched to any gene: 6. The CDR3 is made up of 15 amino acids. From germline, CDR1 is SGHTA and CDR2 FQGNSA.

This clone was detected only a few times. Sequence at one end of the junction differs from germline and may be a read error. This sequence joins TRBV6-1 and TRBJ1-1; no reliable D call. Germline assignment: CDR1 MNHNS and CDR2 SASEGT. The CDR3 totals 11 residues. This CDR3 is CASKPPSEAFF. For the CDR3, the DNA is TGTGCCAGCAAACCACCCTCTGAAGCTTTCTTC.

Many counts were recorded for this clone. The genes are TRBV4-1 and TRBJ2-3, with 8 bases that match TRBD2. CDR3 length: 16 residues. V was clipped by 2 bases and J by 5 bases; unmatched bases: 9. The germline gives CDR1 MGHRA, CDR2 YSYEKL. CDR3 nucleotides: TGCGCCAGCAGCCAAACCCAGCGGGAGTCGGTAGATACGCAGTATTTT. The encoded protein is CASSQTQRESVDTQYF.

This clone came up many times. A clone one base away is much larger, so this may be a read error. The rearrangement uses TRBV11-1 and TRBJ1-3; D might be TRBD1 (6 bases). Trimming removed 1 base at V and 3 bases at J, with 19 bases between. CDR1 and CDR2 from the germline V gene are SGHAT and FQDESV (reference sequence). CDR3 size: 18 residues. The CDR3 region has the DNA TGTGCCAGCAGCTTAGGAAACAGGGCTTTGGCCTTTGGAAACACCATATATTTT. Its protein product is CASSLGNRALAFGNTIYF.

The rearrangement joins TRBV27 to TRBJ1-2; D remains ambiguous. The germline V gene encodes CDR1 MNHEY and CDR2 SMNVEV (reference sequence). Trimming took 9 bases from V and 5 from J, leaving 13 bases between them. This CDR3 spans 12 amino acids. CDR3 DNA sequence: TGTGCCAGTGGTAGGGCAGGATATGGCTACACCTTC. Its protein product is CASGRAGYGYTF.

This clone was seen ten or more times. The chain carries TRBV7-9 and TRBJ2-2, with a weak D call TRBD2 (6 bases). The germline V gene encodes CDR1 SEHNR and CDR2 FQNEAQ (reference sequence). The V gene lost 5 bases and the J gene lost 7 bases, with 14 bases spanning the gap. The CDR3 covers 14 residues. The DNA of the CDR3 is TGTGCCAGCAGCAGCCGACTAGGTGGCGGGGAGCTGTTTTTT. As protein: CASSSRLGGGELFF.

By frequency in the sample, this clone is medium-sized. The CDR3 DNA follows: TGCGCCAGCAGCTTGGCATCTAGCGGGGGGGGTACGCAGTATTTT. Translated, it gives CASSLASSGGGTQYF. The V call is TRBV5-1, the J call TRBJ2-3; TRBD2 agrees at 12 bases. V lost 0 bases to trimming and J lost 8 bases; unmatched junction nucleotides: 4. CDR1 and CDR2 from the germline V gene are SGHRS and YFSETQ. The CDR3 totals 15 residues.

This clone was observed at least ten times. The rearrangement uses TRBV5-6 and TRBJ1-2; D gene uncertain. The germline V and J ends were trimmed by 3 bases and 4 bases, with 4 bases remaining between them. The CDR3 has 11 amino acids. Germline CDR1 and CDR2: SGHDT and YYEEEE. CDR3 protein: CASSSGYGYTF. The CDR3 bases are TGTGCCAGCAGCTCTGGCTATGGCTACACCTTC.

The sample holds a few counts of this clone. The chain joins TRBV27 to TRBJ2-7, with a tentative D call TRBD1 (5 bases). The ends were cut back, 5 bases at V and 4 bases at J, with 9 bases in the middle. This CDR3 is built from 12 residues. Germline V gives CDR1 MNHEY, CDR2 SMNVEV (reference sequence). CDR3 nucleotide sequence: TGTGCCAGCAGTCTCCAGGGATACGAGCAGTACTTC. Its translation: CASSLQGYEQYF.

The genes are TRBV19 and TRBJ1-2, with D possibly matching TRBD1 (5 bases). V was pared by 3 bases and J by 5 bases, with 16 bases between. Germline loops: CDR1 LNHDA, CDR2 SQIVND (reference sequence). This CDR3 has 15 amino acids. The CDR3 DNA reads TGTGCCAGTAGTATGGACACGACTTCGGGATATGGCTACACCTTC. Translating gives CASSMDTTSGYGYTF.